These 17 T cell receptor beta chains were sequenced from one sample in a study of T cells in Graves' hyperthyroidism and ophthalmopathy. RNA transcripts yielded amplified TCR beta CDR3 regions. Using the HTBI primer set, a first-round RT-PCR was run on the TCR CDR3. TCRdb re-called the multiplex PCR reads through MiXCR, storing one row per CDR3 protein. The sample records hundreds of thousands of distinct CDR3 sequences, under 15% being singletons. The sequenced sample was blood. The source is a woman aged 18 to 35 with Graves' hyperthyroidism.

This clonotype occurred many times. Mismatch with germline at one junction end may stem from a read error. This chain uses TRBV7-7 with TRBJ2-5; 7 bases map to TRBD2. The CDR3 loop spans 16 amino acids. Germline V gene data show CDR1 as SSHAT and CDR2 as FNYEAQ (reference sequence). The CDR3 coding sequence is TGTGCTAGCAGCTTAGGCGGGGGATGGGGACAAGAGACCCAGTACTTC. Amino acids: CASSLGGGWGQETQYF.

This clonotype has at least ten counts. This sequence joins TRBV27 and TRBJ2-7, with a possible D match to TRBD2 (6 bases). CDR3 length: 13 residues. V lost 5 bases and J lost 7, with 15 bases in between. Germline lookup yields CDR1 MNHEY and CDR2 SMNVEV (reference sequence). The DNA for the CDR3 is TGTGCCAGCAGTCATCCGGGCGGAGGGGAGCAGTACTTC. This gives the protein CASSHPGGGEQYF.

This chain links TRBV20-1 with TRBJ2-7; a possible D gene is TRBD2 (5 bases). V lost 3 bases, J lost 3 bases, and 18 bases lay in between. The CDR3 is made up of 15 amino acids. The germline V gene has CDR1 DFQATT and CDR2 SNEGSKA (reference sequence). The CDR3 sequence is CSARGRAGSLYEQYF. The CDR3 DNA sequence: TGCAGTGCTAGGGGTAGGGCGGGCTCGCTCTACGAGCAGTACTTC.

This clonotype came up many times. The V and J genes are TRBV7-9 and TRBJ1-2; TRBD1 is a possible D gene (5 bases). Germline CDR1 reads SEHNR; CDR2 reads FQNEAQ (reference sequence). Trimming shortened V by 5 bases and J by 2 bases, and 15 bases separated the two germline ends. The CDR3 is 15 residues long. CDR3 residues: CASSPLTALNYGYTF. The CDR3 DNA sequence: TGTGCCAGCAGCCCCCTGACAGCGCTCAACTATGGCTACACCTTC.

This clonotype was detected ten times or more. V and J are TRBV13 and TRBJ1-5; no firm D call. Germline CDR1 reads PRHDT; CDR2 reads FYEKMQ (reference sequence). The CDR3 runs 12 residues. Trimming removed 5 bases from V and 8 bases from J, with 10 bases in between. In DNA, the CDR3 is TGTGCCAGCAGCCTAGCCTCGGAGCCCCAGCATTTT. Translated: CASSLASEPQHF.

The chain links TRBV5-8 to TRBJ2-3; 9 bases agree with TRBD2. The trim removed 5 bases at V and 0 bases at J, leaving 7 bases unmatched. Germline values: CDR1 SGHTS, CDR2 YDEGEE. This CDR3 spans 16 amino acids. Here the CDR3 DNA reads TGTGCCAGCAGTATAAGACTAGCGGATAGCACAGATACGCAGTATTTT. Amino acid sequence: CASSIRLADSTDTQYF.

This clonotype was recorded many times. The chain employs TRBV7-9 and TRBJ1-4, with TRBD1 matching 9 bases. Germline lookup yields CDR1 SEHNR and CDR2 FQNEAQ (reference sequence). J was trimmed by 8 bases and V by 2 bases; bases with no gene match: 6. This CDR3 has 15 residues. CDR3 region: CASSLTGGGSEKLFF. As DNA, the CDR3 is TGTGCCAGCAGCTTAACAGGGGGCGGTAGCGAAAAACTGTTTTTT.

The CDR3 here is CASRPLGGAETQYF. The CDR3, as DNA: TGTGCCAGCAGGCCCCTGGGGGGAGCGGAGACCCAGTACTTC. This rearrangement joins TRBV6-1 to TRBJ2-5, with D perhaps TRBD2 (6 bases). The CDR3 has 14 residues. Trimming left V 6 bases short and J 5 bases short, with 16 bases between. CDR1 and CDR2 from the germline V gene are MNHNS and SASEGT.

This clonotype was recorded at least ten times. CDR3 bases: TGTGCCAGCAGCCCGTGGACACAAGCGCGATACACAGATACGCAGTATTTT. It codes for CASSPWTQARYTDTQYF. The rearrangement uses TRBV3-1 and TRBJ2-3; D might be TRBD1 (5 bases). The CDR3 extends over 17 amino acids. Looked up from germline, CDR1 is LGHDT and CDR2 is YNNKEL (reference sequence). The V and J ends lost 4 bases and 2 bases respectively, with 19 bases between them.

In its sample, this clonotype was seen many times. V usage is TRBV6-1 and J usage is TRBJ2-3, with 8 nucleotides matching TRBD1. Per the germline V gene, CDR1 is MNHNS and CDR2 is SASEGT. The CDR3 spans 17 residues. The junction had 13 bases not matched to a gene; V was cut back by 5 bases and J by 3 bases. CDR3 amino acids: CASSYPIHRTGTDTQYF. The DNA of the CDR3 is TGTGCCAGCAGTTATCCGATCCACCGGACAGGGACAGATACGCAGTATTTT.

In its sample, this clonotype was seen many times. The V and J genes are TRBV30 and TRBJ2-1; D is ambiguous. The CDR3 length is 13 residues. CDR1 GTSNPN and CDR2 SVGIG come from the germline V gene (reference sequence). V was shortened by 5 bases and J by 9 bases, with 17 bases between the two germline ends. Here the CDR3 reads CAWDPIESGEQFF. CDR3 coding DNA: TGTGCCTGGGATCCTATAGAATCCGGTGAGCAGTTCTTC.

This clonotype showed up many times. The chain is built from TRBV11-2 and TRBJ1-1; maybe TRBD1 (5 bases). This CDR3 has 14 amino acids. Germline CDR1 and CDR2: SGHAT and FQNNGV. V lost 3 bases and J lost 3, with 11 bases in between. The CDR3 DNA follows: TGTGCCAGCAGCTTCCAGGGTTCCGACACTGAAGCTTTCTTT. The encoded protein is CASSFQGSDTEAFF.

This clonotype came up many times. The V gene is TRBV20-1, the J gene TRBJ1-1; D call uncertain. V lost 6 bases and J lost 0, with 11 bases in between. The CDR3 is made up of 13 amino acids. CDR1 DFQATT and CDR2 SNEGSKA come from the germline V gene (reference sequence). The CDR3 DNA reads TGCAGTGCGCCTCGGGGATTGAACACTGAAGCTTTCTTT. Encoded protein: CSAPRGLNTEAFF.

The chain has TRBV28 and TRBJ2-7; no reliable D call. This CDR3 has 15 residues. V lost 3 bases and J lost 0, with 12 bases in between. CDR1 and CDR2 (germline): MDHEN, SYDVKM. The chain's CDR3 is CASSLSSFNSYEQYF. The CDR3 nucleotides read TGTGCCAGCAGTTTGAGCTCTTTCAACTCCTACGAGCAGTACTTC.

This clonotype was seen ten or more times. This chain joins TRBV12-3 or TRBV12-4 and TRBJ2-1; 11 nucleotides match TRBD2. The junction had 6 bases not matched to a gene; V was cut back by 5 bases and J by 0 bases. The CDR3 spans 17 residues. CDR3 coding DNA: TGTGCCAGCAGTCCGGGACTAGCGGCAAACTCCTACAATGAGCAGTTCTTC. Translating gives CASSPGLAANSYNEQFF.

This clonotype was detected many times. V gene TRBV2 combines with J gene TRBJ1-1; no clear D. Trimming removed 7 bases at V and 0 bases at J, with 15 bases between. The CDR3 spans 15 residues. Germline-derived CDR1 and CDR2 are SNHLY and FYNNEI. CDR3 residues: CASTEAGQMNTEAFF. In nucleotides, the CDR3 is TGTGCCAGCACAGAAGCTGGGCAGATGAACACTGAAGCTTTCTTT.

In this sample, this clonotype turned up many times. The rearrangement links TRBV18 to TRBJ2-1; either TRBD1 or TRBD2 may fit D (5 bases each). Looked up from germline, CDR1 is KGHSH and CDR2 is LQKENI. CDR3 length equals 15 residues. V lost 3 bases, J lost 5 bases, and 14 bases lay in between. Here the CDR3 reads CASSPPGDVDNEQFF. CDR3 nucleotides: TGTGCCAGCTCACCGCCCGGGGACGTGGACAATGAGCAGTTCTTC. The full variable domain, its missing parts supplied by reference TRBV18 and TRBJ2-1, is NAGVMQNPRHLVRRRGQEARLRCSPMKGHSHVYWYRQLPEEGLKFMVYLQKENIIDESGMPKERFSAEFPKEGPSILRIQQVVRGDSAAYFCASSPPGDVDNEQFFGPGTRLTVL.